The 7 T cell receptor beta chains below come from one sample, sequenced in a study of T cells after yellow fever vaccination. Using its own MiXCR run on the 5' RACE reads, TCRdb lists one record per CDR3 protein. The repertoire holds under 200,000 distinct CDR3 sequences, with 8% to 13% as singletons. The source material was CD8+ T cells sorted from PBMCs, sampled 15 days after the yellow fever booster vaccination. These receptors were taken from a man younger than 30 who received the YFV17D yellow fever vaccine.

The chain combines TRBV7-2 with TRBJ2-4; 13 nucleotides agree with TRBD2. V dropped 5 bases and J dropped 6; count of bases not matched to a gene: 4. The CDR3 sequence is 15 residues long. CDR1 is SGHTA, CDR2 FQGNSA, per germline. The chain's CDR3 is CASSAGLAGPNIQYF. The CDR3 bases are TGTGCCAGCAGCGCGGGACTAGCGGGACCAAACATTCAGTACTTC.

This clonotype was seen repeatedly, ten times or more. V gene TRBV5-1 combines with J gene TRBJ2-7, with D unresolved. The CDR3 is 13 amino acids. Trimming shortened V by 6 bases and J by 0 bases, and 10 bases separated the two germline ends. Per the germline V gene, CDR1 is SGHRS and CDR2 is YFSETQ. CDR3 coding DNA: TGCGCCAGCACTAGGGCCAGCTCCTACGAGCAGTACTTC. This codes for CASTRASSYEQYF.

This clonotype was recorded many times. The V gene is TRBV20-1, the J gene TRBJ2-3; 7 bases are shared with TRBD1. The germline V gene has CDR1 DFQATT and CDR2 SNEGSKA (reference sequence). The ends lost 4 bases at V and 2 bases at J; junction bases unmatched: 3. The CDR3 has 13 residues. The CDR3 reads CSATDRTTDTQYF. The CDR3 DNA reads TGCAGTGCTACGGACAGGACCACAGATACGCAGTATTTT.

This chain joins TRBV11-2 and TRBJ2-2; D may be TRBD1 or TRBD2 (5 bases each). CDR1 is SGHAT, CDR2 FQNNGV, per germline. V lost 4 bases, J lost 4 bases, and 22 bases lay in between. This CDR3 is built from 18 residues. The CDR3 reads CASSSPRGGGRSTGELFF. The CDR3 nucleotides are TGTGCCAGCAGCTCCCCTCGGGGTGGGGGAAGAAGCACCGGGGAGCTGTTTTTT.

This clonotype was seen more than once but under ten times. This chain uses TRBV4-3 with TRBJ2-7; D unresolved. V was pared by 0 bases and J by 3 bases, with 12 bases between. The CDR3 covers 15 residues. Germline CDR1 reads LGHNA; CDR2 reads YSLEER. The CDR3 here is CASSQDRNSFYEQYV. Written as DNA, the CDR3 is TGCGCCAGCAGCCAAGATCGAAACAGTTTCTACGAGCAGTACGTC.

The V call is TRBV4-1, the J call TRBJ2-7, with D unclear. This CDR3 has 13 amino acids. V was clipped by 4 bases and J by 6 bases, with 13 bases between them. Germline V gene lookup returns CDR1 MGHRA and CDR2 YSYEKL. CDR3: CASSLGLEGEQYV. In DNA, the CDR3 is TGCGCCAGCAGCCTCGGTCTGGAAGGCGAGCAGTACGTC.

This clonotype was recorded at least ten times. This rearrangement joins TRBV4-1 to TRBJ2-7; D remains unclear. Germline assignment: CDR1 MGHRA and CDR2 YSYEKL. The CDR3 contains 16 residues. The germline V and J ends were trimmed by 0 bases and 3 bases, with 15 bases remaining between them. The CDR3 DNA follows: TGCGCCAGCAGCCAAGAAGGGCCCGCAAGGAGCTACGAGCAGTACTTC. It encodes CASSQEGPARSYEQYF.